Listed below are T cell receptor beta chains from one sample, sequenced in a study of blood T cell repertoires in COVID-19. Profiled with immunoSEQ multiplex PCR; TCRdb holds only in-frame clones, not every one. The data hold about 180,000 clones, with 65% to 90% observed a single time. Sample: peripheral blood. Receptors were obtained from a man aged 45-60 years with active or convalescent COVID-19. CDR3s include the opening cysteine and the closing phenylalanine or tryptophan. D genes are given only for firm matches. Part of the rows lack a size; the others show once, few, many or a class for expanded clones.

D gene | clone size | J gene | V gene | CDR3 protein | CDR3 DNA
- | - | TRBJ2-1 | TRBV6-4 | CASSHGGANEQFF | TGTGCCAGCAGTCACGGCGGGGCCAATGAGCAGTTCTTC
- | - | TRBJ2-1 | TRBV7-2 | CASSYMDEQFF | TGTGCCAGCAGCTACATGGATGAGCAGTTCTTC
TRBD2 | - | TRBJ2-3 | TRBV7-3 | CASSFTSGGLDTQYF | TGTGCCAGCAGTTTTACTAGCGGAGGTCTAGATACGCAGTATTTT
TRBD1 | once | TRBJ1-2 | TRBV18 | CASSPMGQVNYGYTF | TGTGCCAGCTCACCAATGGGACAGGTCAACTATGGCTACACCTTC
- | - | TRBJ1-3 | TRBV7-3 | CASSPRGDSGNTIYF | TGTGCCAGCAGCCCCCGCGGGGACTCTGGAAACACCATATATTTT
TRBD1 | - | TRBJ2-1 | TRBV7-6 | CASSTTWTGSADNEQFF | TGTGCCAGCAGCACAACTTGGACAGGATCAGCGGATAATGAGCAGTTCTTC
- | - | TRBJ1-5 | TRBV5-1 | CASSLNGNSGQPQHF | TGCGCCAGCAGCTTGAACGGAAATAGCGGTCAGCCCCAGCATTTT
- | - | TRBJ1-6 | TRBV28 | CASTPIRNSPLHF | TGTGCCAGCACCCCCATCAGGAATTCACCCCTCCACTTT
TRBD2 | - | TRBJ2-7 | TRBV6-5 | CASKASGGSSYEQYF | TGTGCCAGCAAGGCTAGCGGGGGGAGCTCCTACGAGCAGTACTTC
TRBD1 | - | TRBJ2-2 | TRBV18 | CASPGQGGNTGELFF | TGTGCCAGCCCAGGACAGGGGGGAAACACCGGGGAGCTGTTTTTT
TRBD1 | - | TRBJ1-4 | TRBV14 | CASSRGQVRREKLFF | TGTGCCAGCAGCCGCGGACAGGTTAGGCGTGAAAAACTGTTTTTT
- | once | TRBJ1-2 | TRBV2 | CASSEGGGSGYTF | TGTGCCAGCAGTGAAGGAGGAGGATCTGGCTACACCTTC
TRBD2 | - | TRBJ2-4 | TRBV5-1 | CASSLGMGPSGLAGGGIAKNIQYF | TGCGCCAGCAGCTTGGGAATGGGCCCTTCGGGACTAGCGGGAGGGGGGATAGCCAAAAACATTCAGTACTTC
- | - | TRBJ1-6 | TRBV30 | CAWSRTGFYNSPLHF | TGTGCCTGGAGTCGTACGGGGTTCTATAATTCACCCCTCCACTTT
TRBD1 | - | TRBJ2-7 | TRBV5-1 | CASSHERTGGFPGEQYF | TGCGCCAGCAGCCATGAGCGGACAGGGGGCTTTCCAGGCGAGCAGTACTTC
TRBD2 | - | TRBJ2-1 | TRBV3-1/TRBV3-2 | CASPTGGKGSDEQFF | TGTGCCAGCCCCACGGGGGGGAAAGGGTCGGATGAGCAGTTCTTC
TRBD2 | - | TRBJ2-1 | TRBV7-7 | CASSLGLAGESSYNEQFF | TGTGCCAGCAGCTTAGGACTAGCGGGGGAGAGCTCCTACAATGAGCAGTTCTTC
- | - | TRBJ1-1 | TRBV18 | CASSQIRENTEAFF | TGTGCCAGCTCACAAATCAGGGAGAACACTGAAGCTTTCTTT
TRBD1 | once | TRBJ1-4 | TRBV9 | CASSVGRDSLSLNEKLFF | TGTGCCAGCAGCGTAGGCCGGGACAGCCTCTCTTTAAATGAAAAACTGTTTTTT
- | once | TRBJ1-5 | TRBV3-1/TRBV3-2 | CASSQGDRTANQPQHF | TGTGCCAGCAGCCAGGGCGACCGGACAGCTAATCAGCCCCAGCATTTT
- | - | TRBJ2-6 | TRBV24-1 | CATSDQTDGANVLTF | TGTGCCACCAGTGATCAGACAGATGGGGCCAACGTCCTGACTTTC
TRBD2 | - | TRBJ2-7 | TRBV10-3 | CAISESGTSGYEQYF | TGTGCCATCAGTGAGTCCGGGACTAGCGGCTACGAGCAGTACTTC
- | - | TRBJ1-2 | TRBV23-1 | CASSQSYTDGYGYTF | TGCGCCAGCAGTCAATCTTACACAGATGGGTATGGCTACACCTTC
- | - | TRBJ2-1 | TRBV14 | CASSPWGNTGRDEQFF | TGTGCCAGCAGCCCGTGGGGGAATACAGGGAGGGATGAGCAGTTCTTC
- | - | TRBJ2-1 | TRBV9 | CASSVAGLEYNEQFF | TGTGCCAGCAGCGTAGCCGGGTTGGAGTACAATGAGCAGTTCTTC
- | - | TRBJ2-7 | TRBV28 | CASSHGDTQYEQYF | TGTGCCAGCTCCCACGGGGATACCCAGTACGAGCAGTACTTC